Presented here are 14 T cell receptor beta chains from one specimen sequenced in a study of T cell repertoires in cytomegalovirus infection. TCRdb re-analysed the reads in MiXCR, keeping a single row per CDR3 protein. The sample includes about 920,000 distinct CDR3 sequences, approximately 30% of them seen just once. Which antigens these TCRs recognize remains unknown. Specimen: cultured CD8+ T cells from PBMCs, collected from culture after CMV antigen stimulation. The receptor set was obtained from a human donor in good health (CMV status not recorded). Some clones in this sample may be carry-over from other donors' samples.

The chain recombines TRBV6-2 or TRBV6-3 with TRBJ2-5; unclear D gene. Germline CDR1 and CDR2: MNHEY and SVGEGT. The CDR3 has 13 residues. Trimming cost V 5 bases and J 6 bases, with 13 bases left between them. This chain's CDR3 is CASSRIEDQTQYF. The CDR3 nucleotides read TGTGCCAGCAGTCGAATAGAGGATCAGACCCAGTACTTC.

Comment on this clonotype: A read error may account for a junction end that differs from germline. The chain's CDR3 is CASSWGSGEENTDTHYF. The CDR3 DNA reads TGTGCCAGCAGCTGGGGTTCAGGGGAGGAGAACACAGATACGCACTATTTT. J is TRBJ2-3 and V is TRBV7-6; D is tentatively TRBD1 or TRBD2 (6 bases each). Germline assignment: CDR1 SGHVS and CDR2 FNYEAQ. This CDR3 is 17 amino acids long.

This chain uses TRBV19 with TRBJ2-2, with 12 bases that match TRBD2. This CDR3 is built from 17 residues. Germline V lookup: CDR1 LNHDA, CDR2 SQIVND (reference sequence). J lost 5 bases, V lost 5 bases, and 9 bases had no gene match. CDR3 in amino acids: CASSFSSGGAQTGELFF. The CDR3 DNA reads TGTGCCAGTAGTTTCTCTAGCGGGGGGGCGCAAACCGGGGAGCTGTTTTTT.

The V call is TRBV5-1, the J call TRBJ2-1, with D uncertain. Trimming pared 4 bases from V and 9 bases from J, leaving 14 bases between. Germline CDR1 reads SGHRS; CDR2 reads YFSETQ. This CDR3 is 13 amino acids long. CDR3 bases: TGCGCCAGCAGCCTTTCGAGGTTGCTTGAGCAGTTCTTC. Translating it yields CASSLSRLLEQFF.

The genes are TRBV29-1 and TRBJ2-7, with 9 nucleotides matching TRBD1. With V trimmed by 3 bases and J by 3 bases, 12 bases remained unmatched. This CDR3 has 16 residues. In germline, CDR1 is SQVTM, CDR2 ANQGSEA. CDR3 nucleotide sequence: TGCAGCGTTGAGATAGTGGGGACAGGGCAACGCTACGAGCAGTACGTC. Protein: CSVEIVGTGQRYEQYV.

The gene calls are TRBV19 and TRBJ2-1; unclear D gene. Germline CDR1 is LNHDA and CDR2 is SQIVND (reference sequence). This CDR3 is 15 amino acids long. Trimming removed 10 bases from V and 2 bases from J, with 18 bases in between. CDR3 DNA sequence: TGTGCCACCAGTTTCCAGAGCTCCGCCTACAATGAGCAGTTCTTC. Protein: CATSFQSSAYNEQFF.

In this sample, this clonotype turned up many times. V and J are TRBV7-8 and TRBJ1-5, with TRBD1 matching over 10 bases. Per germline, CDR1 SGHVS and CDR2 FQNEAQ. V trimming: 0 bases; J trimming: 9 bases; junction bases outside the gene matches: 8. This CDR3 has 16 amino acids. This chain's CDR3 is CASSLAGTGALAPQHF. The CDR3, as DNA: TGTGCCAGCAGCTTAGCCGGGACAGGGGCACTTGCGCCCCAGCATTTT.

This clonotype occurred a few times. In DNA, the CDR3 is TGTGCCAGCAGTTCCTCAGAAGGACAGGGAGGCGGCTACACCTTC. Amino acid sequence: CASSSSEGQGGGYTF. The V call is TRBV12-3 or TRBV12-4, the J call TRBJ1-2; 8 bases fit TRBD1. The CDR3 loop spans 15 amino acids. Losses at the gene ends were 4 bases for V and 8 bases for J; bases not matched to a gene: 12.

This clonotype has more than one count but fewer than ten. V and J are TRBV15 and TRBJ2-1, with TRBD2 identical over 9 bases. Trimming took 4 bases from V and 2 from J; bases not matched to a gene: 3. Germline CDR1 LNHNV, CDR2 YYDKDF (reference sequence). The CDR3 is 15 amino acids. The chain's CDR3 is CATSMRGGAYNEQFF. The CDR3 DNA reads as TGTGCCACCAGCATGCGGGGGGGCGCCTACAATGAGCAGTTCTTC.

This clonotype was counted only a few times. V and J are TRBV19 and TRBJ1-1; D remains ambiguous. The CDR3 is 14 residues long. Germline CDR1 and CDR2: LNHDA and SQIVND (reference sequence). Trimming left V 1 base short and J 5 bases short, with 11 bases between. CDR3 residues: CASSIVGGVTEAFF. CDR3 nucleotides: TGTGCCAGTAGTATAGTGGGCGGGGTAACTGAAGCTTTCTTT.

A few counts support this clonotype. J is TRBJ2-7 and V is TRBV29-1; D gene ambiguous. The ends were cut back, 6 bases at V and 1 base at J, with 7 bases in the middle. This CDR3 has 11 amino acids. Germline-derived CDR1 and CDR2 are SQVTM and ANQGSEA. CDR3 sequence (DNA): TGCAGCGTCGGAGATTCCTACGAGCAGTACGTC. This gives the protein CSVGDSYEQYV.

The chain uses TRBV7-8 and TRBJ1-5; D is unclear. Germline V gene lookup returns CDR1 SGHVS and CDR2 FQNEAQ. Trimming removed 0 bases from V and 5 bases from J, with 14 bases in between. The CDR3 runs to 16 residues. CDR3 protein: CASSLAGHSRYQPQHF. CDR3 sequence (DNA): TGTGCCAGCAGCTTAGCAGGGCACTCGCGGTATCAGCCCCAGCATTTT.

The V and J genes are TRBV7-8 and TRBJ2-5, with unresolved D. Trimming took 0 bases from V and 10 from J, leaving 6 bases between them. CDR3 length: 11 residues. Germline assignment: CDR1 SGHVS and CDR2 FQNEAQ. CDR3 sequence reads: CASSLAEGQYF. The CDR3 DNA is TGTGCCAGCAGCTTAGCCGAAGGCCAGTACTTC. Using reference TRBV7-8 and TRBJ2-5 for the parts outside the CDR3, the full variable domain is GAGVSQSPRYKVAKRGQDVALRCDPISGHVSLFWYQQALGQGPEFLTYFQNEAQLDKSGLPSDRFFAERPEGSVSTLKIQRTQQEDSAVYLCASSLAEGQYFGPGTRLLVL.

This clonotype was seen repeatedly, ten times or more. The chain carries TRBV11-1 and TRBJ1-1; weak D call: TRBD1 (6 bases). Trimming cost V 8 bases and J 4 bases, with 14 bases left between them. From germline, CDR1 is SGHAT and CDR2 FQDESV (reference sequence). CDR3 length equals 13 residues. In DNA form, the CDR3 reads TGTGCCAGCGCTCTGGGGGCCGGCACTGAAGCTTTCTTT. Its translation: CASALGAGTEAFF. The full variable domain, completed using reference TRBV11-1 and TRBJ1-1, is EAEVAQSPRYKITEKSQAVAFWCDPISGHATLYWYRQILGQGPELLVQFQDESVVDDSQLPKDRFSAERLKGVDSTLKIQPAELGDSAMYLCASALGAGTEAFFGQGTRLTVV.